Listed below are T cell receptor beta chains from one sample, sequenced in a study of neurological immune-mediated disorders. TCRdb reanalysed the 5' RACE reads using MiXCR and keeps one entry per CDR3 protein. This table holds roughly 98,000 distinct CDR3 sequences, under 15% found once. Sequencing was performed on PBMCs. These receptors all stem from a female donor with HTLV-1-associated myelopathy (HAM/TSP). CDR3s include the opening cysteine and the closing phenylalanine or tryptophan. The D gene is left open where the match is weak. Some rows have no size entry. The others give once, few or many, or a class for an expanded clone.

.,.,TRBV12-3/TRBV12-4,TRBJ1-6,15,CASRPRTAEYSPLHF,TGTGCCAGCAGGCCTAGGACAGCAGAGTATTCACCCCTCCACTTT
.,many,TRBV20-1,TRBJ2-6,14,CSARDMAGANVLTF,TGCAGTGCTAGAGATATGGCTGGGGCCAACGTCCTGACTTTC
.,many,TRBV7-2,TRBJ2-1,14,CASSLVSSGDEQFF,TGTGCCAGCAGCTTAGTAAGCTCCGGCGATGAGCAGTTCTTC
.,many,TRBV5-1,TRBJ2-7,14,CASSLVPESYEQYF,TGCGCCAGCAGCTTGGTTCCAGAATCCTACGAGCAGTACTTC
TRBD1,many,TRBV19,TRBJ1-2,14,CATGTKQGATGYTF,TGTGCCACCGGAACGAAACAGGGGGCGACTGGCTACACCTTC
.,many,TRBV2,TRBJ2-4,12,CASSDRGYIQYF,TGTGCCAGCAGTGATAGAGGTTACATTCAGTACTTC
.,many,TRBV20-1,TRBJ2-3,15,CSAQGGAYSTDTQYF,TGCAGTGCCCAAGGGGGGGCATATAGCACAGATACGCAGTATTTT
TRBD2,many,TRBV2,TRBJ2-5,16,CASMWVLAGKQETQYF,TGTGCCAGCATGTGGGTGCTAGCGGGGAAACAAGAGACCCAGTACTTC
.,few,TRBV6-5,TRBJ2-3,12,CASANMGDTQYF,TGTGCCAGCGCAAATATGGGAGATACGCAGTATTTT
.,medium-sized,TRBV6-5,TRBJ2-7,14,CASSYGRGRYEQYF,TGTGCCAGCAGTTACGGCAGGGGAAGGTACGAGCAGTACTTC
TRBD2,few,TRBV2,TRBJ2-2,18,CASSEEASGGARTGELFF,TGTGCCAGCAGTGAAGAGGCTAGCGGGGGGGCGAGGACCGGGGAGCTGTTTTTT
TRBD2,many,TRBV12-3/TRBV12-4,TRBJ2-1,15,CASSLAARIYNEQFF,TGTGCCAGCAGCCTAGCGGCGAGGATCTACAATGAGCAGTTCTTC
TRBD2,many,TRBV5-6,TRBJ2-5,15,CASSLGGGGLETQYF,TGTGCCAGCAGCTTGGGCGGCGGGGGGCTGGAGACCCAGTACTTC
.,many,TRBV20-1,TRBJ2-7,12,CSARANSYEQYF,TGCAGTGCTAGAGCGAACAGCTACGAGCAGTACTTC
.,many,TRBV28,TRBJ1-2,12,CASSLPGRGYTF,TGTGCCAGCAGTTTACCGGGACGCGGCTACACCTTC
TRBD1,many,TRBV10-3,TRBJ2-7,17,CAISNLGGRDNSYEQYF,TGTGCCATCAGTAATTTAGGGGGCCGGGACAACTCCTACGAGCAGTACTTC